This T cell receptor beta chain was obtained from a study of T cells in localized non-small cell lung cancer. TCRdb's copy holds only in-frame clones and misses some; the assay was immunoSEQ multiplex PCR. The table lists 7,000 or so clones, under 65% of them singletons. This CDR3 contains 14 residues. Trimming took off 3 bases at V and 4 bases at J, with 12 bases between the two ends. Per germline, CDR1 MDHEN and CDR2 SYDVKM. This sequence originates from a female donor aged 60 or older with stage I lung adenocarcinoma. This chain connects TRBV28 to TRBJ1-1; no reliable D call. Sequencing used lymph node tissue, obtained before any cancer treatment. The CDR3 sequence: CASSLAYQSTEAFF. The CDR3 nucleotides read TGTGCCAGCAGTTTGGCGTATCAGAGCACTGAAGCTTTCTTT. The full variable domain, its missing parts supplied by reference TRBV28 and TRBJ1-1, is DVKVTQSSRYLVKRTGEKVFLECVQDMDHENMFWYRQDPGLGLRLIYFSYDVKMKEKGDIPEGYSVSREKKERFSLILESASTNQTSMYLCASSLAYQSTEAFFGQGTRLTVV.